The text below deals with one T cell receptor beta chain. Its target is unknown. The source of the sample is a study of T cells in localized non-small cell lung cancer. General study results and limits: Heterogeneity stays possible, as sequencing covered only one tumor region. Adjacent lung exhibited a median of about 56 among the 100 most abundant tumor clones.

Profiling relied on immunoSEQ multiplex PCR, and the TCRdb table lists in-frame clones only, not all of them. The sample contains 45,000 to 65,000 clones, roughly 80% of which appear only once. V was trimmed by 5 bases and J by 2 bases, leaving 14 bases between them. Germline V lookup: CDR1 SEHNR, CDR2 FQNEAQ (reference sequence). The length of the CDR3 is 15 residues. This clonotype originated in a woman aged 35-75 years with stage II lung adenocarcinoma. The source was PBMCs, collected before any cancer treatment. The rearrangement links TRBV7-9 to TRBJ2-3, with D perhaps matching TRBD1 or TRBD2 (5 bases each). The CDR3 DNA is TGTGCCAGCAGCCCCAGAGGGGAGATCACAGATACGCAGTATTTT. As protein: CASSPRGEITDTQYF.